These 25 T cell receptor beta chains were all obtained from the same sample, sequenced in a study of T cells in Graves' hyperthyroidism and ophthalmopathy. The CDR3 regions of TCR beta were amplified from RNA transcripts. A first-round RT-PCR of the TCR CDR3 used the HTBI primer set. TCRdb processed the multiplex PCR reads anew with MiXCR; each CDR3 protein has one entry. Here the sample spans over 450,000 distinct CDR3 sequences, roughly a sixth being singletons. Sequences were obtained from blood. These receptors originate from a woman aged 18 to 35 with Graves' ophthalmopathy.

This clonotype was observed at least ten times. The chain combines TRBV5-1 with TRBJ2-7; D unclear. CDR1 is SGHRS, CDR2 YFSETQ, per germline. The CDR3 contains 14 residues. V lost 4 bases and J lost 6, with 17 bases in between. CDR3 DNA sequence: TGCGCCAGCAGCGCGTGGGTCTACCTGATCGAGCAGTACTTC. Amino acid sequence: CASSAWVYLIEQYF.

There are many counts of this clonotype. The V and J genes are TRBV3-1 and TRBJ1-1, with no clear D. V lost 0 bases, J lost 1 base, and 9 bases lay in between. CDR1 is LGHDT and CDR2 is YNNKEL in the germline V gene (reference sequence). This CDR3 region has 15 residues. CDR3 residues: CASSQDGHSNTEAFF. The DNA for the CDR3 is TGTGCCAGCAGCCAAGATGGCCACTCGAACACTGAAGCTTTCTTT.

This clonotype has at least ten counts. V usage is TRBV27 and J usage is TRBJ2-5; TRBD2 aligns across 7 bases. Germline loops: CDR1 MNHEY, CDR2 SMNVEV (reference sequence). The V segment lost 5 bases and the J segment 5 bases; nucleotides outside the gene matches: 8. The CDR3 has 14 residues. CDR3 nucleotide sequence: TGTGCCAGCAGTATTGGGCGGGAGTCTGAGACCCAGTACTTC. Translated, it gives CASSIGRESETQYF.

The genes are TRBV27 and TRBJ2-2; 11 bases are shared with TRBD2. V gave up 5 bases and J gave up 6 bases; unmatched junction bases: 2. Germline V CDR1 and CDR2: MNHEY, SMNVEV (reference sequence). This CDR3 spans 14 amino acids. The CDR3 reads CASSVSGRAGELFF. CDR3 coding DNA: TGTGCCAGCAGTGTTAGCGGGAGGGCCGGGGAGCTGTTTTTT.

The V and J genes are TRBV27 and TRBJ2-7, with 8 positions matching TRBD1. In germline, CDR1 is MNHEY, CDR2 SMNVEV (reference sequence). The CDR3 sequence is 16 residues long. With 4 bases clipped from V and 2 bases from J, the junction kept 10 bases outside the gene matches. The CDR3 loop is CASSSATGEKAYEQYF. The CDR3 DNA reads TGTGCCAGCAGTTCCGCGACAGGGGAGAAAGCCTACGAGCAGTACTTC.

The CDR3 DNA follows: TGTGCCAGCAGCCAACTGGGGGCGGACTATGGCTACACCTTC. It yields the protein CASSQLGADYGYTF. The chain links TRBV3-1 to TRBJ1-2; tentatively, D is TRBD1 (6 bases). V was cut by 2 bases and J by 3 bases, with 10 bases left in between. The CDR3 extends over 14 amino acids. Germline values: CDR1 LGHDT, CDR2 YNNKEL (reference sequence).

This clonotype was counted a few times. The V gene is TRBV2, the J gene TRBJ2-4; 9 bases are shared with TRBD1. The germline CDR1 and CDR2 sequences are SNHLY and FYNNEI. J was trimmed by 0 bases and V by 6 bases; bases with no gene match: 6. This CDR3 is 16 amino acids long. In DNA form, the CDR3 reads TGTGCCAGCAGCGCCGGGACAGGGATAGCCAAAAACATTCAGTACTTC. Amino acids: CASSAGTGIAKNIQYF. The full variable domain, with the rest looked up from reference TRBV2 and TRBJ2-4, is EPEVTQTPSHQVTQMGQEVILRCVPISNHLYFYWYRQILGQKVEFLVSFYNNEISEKSEIFDDQFSVERPDGSNFTLKIRSTKLEDSAMYFCASSAGTGIAKNIQYFGAGTRLSVL.

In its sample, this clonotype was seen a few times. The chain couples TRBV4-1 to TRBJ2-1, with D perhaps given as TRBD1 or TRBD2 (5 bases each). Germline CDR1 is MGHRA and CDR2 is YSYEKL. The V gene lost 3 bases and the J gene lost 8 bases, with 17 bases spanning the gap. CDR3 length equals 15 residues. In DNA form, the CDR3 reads TGCGCCAGCAGCCAGTATCAGCGGCTAGGGGATGAGCAGTTCTTC. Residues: CASSQYQRLGDEQFF.

The CDR3 sequence: CSASGQGLIAGQTTDTQYF. The DNA of the CDR3 is TGCAGTGCAAGTGGGCAGGGACTTATAGCGGGACAGACGACAGATACGCAGTATTTT. The gene calls are TRBV20-1 and TRBJ2-3; D possibly corresponds to TRBD2 (8 bases). Per germline, CDR1 DFQATT and CDR2 SNEGSKA (reference sequence). Trimming took 6 bases from V and 3 from J, leaving 31 bases between them. The CDR3 has 19 residues.

This CDR3 is CATSRDVVAFF. The CDR3 DNA sequence: TGTGCCACCAGCAGGGATGTGGTCGCTTTCTTT. The chain links TRBV15 to TRBJ1-1; D not certain. Trimming left V 3 bases short and J 11 bases short, with 10 bases between. Germline lookup yields CDR1 LNHNV and CDR2 YYDKDF (reference sequence). The CDR3 runs 11 residues.

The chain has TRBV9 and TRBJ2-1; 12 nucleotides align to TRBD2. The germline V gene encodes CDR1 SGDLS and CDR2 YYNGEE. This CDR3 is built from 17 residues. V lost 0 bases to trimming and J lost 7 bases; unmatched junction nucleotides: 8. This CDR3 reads CASSVGWLAGGGNEQFF. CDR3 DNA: TGTGCCAGCAGCGTAGGGTGGCTAGCGGGAGGGGGGAATGAGCAGTTCTTC. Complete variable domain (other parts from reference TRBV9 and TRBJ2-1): DSGVTQTPKHLITATGQRVTLRCSPRSGDLSVYWYQQSLDQGLQFLIQYYNGEERAKGNILERFSAQQFPDLHSELNLSSLELGDSALYFCASSVGWLAGGGNEQFFGPGTRLTVL.

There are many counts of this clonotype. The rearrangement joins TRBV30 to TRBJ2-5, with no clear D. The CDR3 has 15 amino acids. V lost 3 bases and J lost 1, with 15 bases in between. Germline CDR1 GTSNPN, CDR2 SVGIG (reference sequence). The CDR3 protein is CAWRATLGPQETQYF. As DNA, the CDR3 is TGTGCCTGGAGGGCTACGTTAGGACCCCAAGAGACCCAGTACTTC. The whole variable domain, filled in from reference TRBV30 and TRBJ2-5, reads SQTIHQWPATLVQPVGSPLSLECTVEGTSNPNLYWYRQAAGRGLQLLFYSVGIGQISSEVPQNLSASRPQDRQFILSSKKLLLSDSGFYLCAWRATLGPQETQYFGPGTRLLVL.

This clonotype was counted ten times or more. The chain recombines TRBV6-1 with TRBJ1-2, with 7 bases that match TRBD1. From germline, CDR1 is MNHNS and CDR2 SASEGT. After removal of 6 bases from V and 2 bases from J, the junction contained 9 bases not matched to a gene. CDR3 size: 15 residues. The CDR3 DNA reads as TGTGCCAGCAGCAATCTTGGGACAGCAAACTATGGCTACACCTTC. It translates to CASSNLGTANYGYTF.

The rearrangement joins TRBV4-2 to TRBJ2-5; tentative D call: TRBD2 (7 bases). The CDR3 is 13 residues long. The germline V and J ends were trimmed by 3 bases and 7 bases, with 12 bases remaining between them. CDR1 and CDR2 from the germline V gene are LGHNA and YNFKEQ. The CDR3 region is CASSQRGGGTQYF. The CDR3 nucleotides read TGTGCCAGCAGCCAGAGGGGGGGAGGGACCCAGTACTTC.

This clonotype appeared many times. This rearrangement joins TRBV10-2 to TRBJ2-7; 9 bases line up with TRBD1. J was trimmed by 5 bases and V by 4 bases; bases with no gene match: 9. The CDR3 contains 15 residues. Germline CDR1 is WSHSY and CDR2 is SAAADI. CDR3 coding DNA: TGCGCCAGCAGTGGCGACGGGACAGGGACGGACGAGCAGTACTTC. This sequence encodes CASSGDGTGTDEQYF.

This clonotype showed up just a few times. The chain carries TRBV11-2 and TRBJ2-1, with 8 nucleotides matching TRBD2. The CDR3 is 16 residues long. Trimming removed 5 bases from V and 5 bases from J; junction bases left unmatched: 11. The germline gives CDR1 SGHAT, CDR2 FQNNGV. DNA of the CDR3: TGTGCCAGCAGCGGAGAGCTGCAAGCGGGGGACAATGAGCAGTTCTTC. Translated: CASSGELQAGDNEQFF.

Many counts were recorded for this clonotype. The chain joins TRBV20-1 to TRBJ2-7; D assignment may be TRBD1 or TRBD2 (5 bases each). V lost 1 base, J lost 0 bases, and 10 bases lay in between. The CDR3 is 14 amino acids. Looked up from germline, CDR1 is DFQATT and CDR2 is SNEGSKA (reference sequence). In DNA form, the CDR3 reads TGCAGTGCTAGAGTGAGGGACCACTCCTACGAGCAGTACTTC. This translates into CSARVRDHSYEQYF.

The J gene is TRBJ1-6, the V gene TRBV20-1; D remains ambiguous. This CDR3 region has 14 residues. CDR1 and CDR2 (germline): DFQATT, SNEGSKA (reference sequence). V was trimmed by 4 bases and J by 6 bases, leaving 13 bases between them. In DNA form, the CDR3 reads TGCAGTGCTACCATTAGGGATTTTAATTCACCCCTCCACTTT. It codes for CSATIRDFNSPLHF.

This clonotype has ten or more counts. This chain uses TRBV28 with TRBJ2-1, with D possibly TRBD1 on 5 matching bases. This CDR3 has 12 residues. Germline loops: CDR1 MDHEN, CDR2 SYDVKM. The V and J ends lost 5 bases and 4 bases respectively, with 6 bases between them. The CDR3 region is CASSPGYNEQFF. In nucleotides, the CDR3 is TGTGCCAGCAGTCCAGGGTACAATGAGCAGTTCTTC.

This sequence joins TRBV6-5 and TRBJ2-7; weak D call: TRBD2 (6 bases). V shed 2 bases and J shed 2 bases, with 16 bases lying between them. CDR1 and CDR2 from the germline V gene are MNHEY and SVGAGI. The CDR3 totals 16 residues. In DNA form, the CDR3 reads TGTGCCAGCAGTTACGTGGCGCGGGACCCTACCTACGAGCAGTACTTC. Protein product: CASSYVARDPTYEQYF.

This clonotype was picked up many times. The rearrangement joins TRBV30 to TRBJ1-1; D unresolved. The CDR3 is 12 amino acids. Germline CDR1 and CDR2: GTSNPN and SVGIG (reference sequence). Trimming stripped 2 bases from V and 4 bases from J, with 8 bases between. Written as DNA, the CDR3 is TGTGCCTGGAGTATAAGTCCCACTGAAGCTTTCTTT. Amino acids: CAWSISPTEAFF.

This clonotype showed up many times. CDR3 coding DNA: TGTGCCAGCAGTGAGGGGATATCTAGCGGAGACACAGATACGCAGTATTTT. Its protein product is CASSEGISSGDTDTQYF. The rearrangement uses TRBV2 and TRBJ2-3, with TRBD2 identical over 7 bases. V shed 3 bases, J shed 2 bases, and the junction held 11 bases outside the gene matches. This CDR3 is built from 17 residues. Germline V gene sequence: CDR1 SNHLY, CDR2 FYNNEI.

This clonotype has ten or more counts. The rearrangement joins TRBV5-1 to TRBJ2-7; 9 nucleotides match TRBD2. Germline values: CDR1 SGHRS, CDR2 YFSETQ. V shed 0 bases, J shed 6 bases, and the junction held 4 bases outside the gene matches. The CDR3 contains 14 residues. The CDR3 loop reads CASSLGGLASEQYF. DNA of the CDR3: TGCGCCAGCAGCTTGGGGGGACTAGCTTCCGAGCAGTACTTC.

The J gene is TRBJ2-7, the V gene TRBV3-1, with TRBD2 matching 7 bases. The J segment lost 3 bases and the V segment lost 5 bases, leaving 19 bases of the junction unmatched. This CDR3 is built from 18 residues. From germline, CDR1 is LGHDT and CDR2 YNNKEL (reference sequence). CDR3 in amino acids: CASSSTAPPLAGHYEQYF. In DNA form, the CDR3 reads TGTGCCAGCAGCTCAACAGCCCCGCCCTTAGCGGGTCACTACGAGCAGTACTTC.

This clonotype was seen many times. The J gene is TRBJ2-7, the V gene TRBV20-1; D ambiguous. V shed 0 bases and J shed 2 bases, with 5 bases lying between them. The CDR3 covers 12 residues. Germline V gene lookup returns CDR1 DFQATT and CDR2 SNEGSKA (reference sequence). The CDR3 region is CSARDQPYEQYF. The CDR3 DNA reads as TGCAGTGCTAGAGACCAACCCTACGAGCAGTACTTC.